Shown below are 2 T cell receptor beta chains from a single sample sequenced in a study of low-dose radiotherapy and immunotherapy resistance in tumors. This sample's time point: before trial treatment. First-strand cDNA relied on TRAV- and TRBV-specific primers spanning alpha and beta chains. PCR amplification of the TCRs was performed with Phusion for 20 PCR cycles, and it relied on a constant-region primer together with a V-primer adapter. TCRdb re-derived calls from the reads in MiXCR, one entry per CDR3 protein. The top ten hold more than 9.5% of the sample, which has tens of thousands of distinct CDR3 sequences, around 32% seen once. This material consisted of PBMCs, taken before treatment. These receptors were taken from a female donor with ovarian cancer.

CDR3 nucleotides: TGTGCCAGCAGCGCACCGGCCGGTGGCACGAGCAATCAGCCCCAGCATTTT. Translating it yields CASSAPAGGTSNQPQHF. The chain is built from TRBV28 and TRBJ1-5; D is unclear. The germline V and J ends were trimmed by 6 bases and 1 base, with 19 bases remaining between them. The CDR3 consists of 17 residues. From germline, CDR1 is MDHEN and CDR2 SYDVKM.

The chain recombines TRBV29-1 with TRBJ2-1; a possible D gene is TRBD1 (6 bases). The ends were cut back, 4 bases at V and 8 bases at J, with 24 bases in the middle. CDR1 and CDR2 (germline): SQVTM, ANQGSEA. The CDR3 is 16 residues long. The CDR3 sequence: CSVGLQPGQTRDEQFF. The CDR3 region has the DNA TGCAGCGTTGGGTTACAGCCGGGACAAACTAGGGATGAGCAGTTCTTC.